This record covers a single TCR beta chain. This sample was included in a study of blood T cell repertoires in COVID-19. Background on the study: T cells, B-cell-depleted T cells, or PBMCs provided the cDNA or gDNA that served as material.

Cohorts were determined from participant-reported clinical history. Two negative PCRs, clearance, or symptom resolution were required of recovered Cohort 3 donors. Per the original data handling: Amplified reference gene primers provided the basis for estimating nucleated cell counts. Produced via immunoSEQ multiplex PCR; TCRdb's table is partial and in-frame only. V, J and clone size derive from that table, while D and trimming were established from the DNA sequence. The sample has 490,000 or so clones; around 87% are singletons. Germline V gives CDR1 SGHTA, CDR2 FQGNSA. The length of the CDR3 is 14 residues. Trimming took off 3 bases at V and 6 bases at J, with 11 bases between the two ends.

V is TRBV7-2 and J is TRBJ1-4; D may be TRBD1 (6 bases). This receptor was obtained from a woman between 40 and 55 years old who had recovered from COVID-19. Sequencing used PBMCs or T cells enriched from blood (not recorded which). The CDR3 bases are TGTGCCAGCAGCTTGGACAGAGGAGATGAAAAACTGTTTTTT. It codes for CASSLDRGDEKLFF.